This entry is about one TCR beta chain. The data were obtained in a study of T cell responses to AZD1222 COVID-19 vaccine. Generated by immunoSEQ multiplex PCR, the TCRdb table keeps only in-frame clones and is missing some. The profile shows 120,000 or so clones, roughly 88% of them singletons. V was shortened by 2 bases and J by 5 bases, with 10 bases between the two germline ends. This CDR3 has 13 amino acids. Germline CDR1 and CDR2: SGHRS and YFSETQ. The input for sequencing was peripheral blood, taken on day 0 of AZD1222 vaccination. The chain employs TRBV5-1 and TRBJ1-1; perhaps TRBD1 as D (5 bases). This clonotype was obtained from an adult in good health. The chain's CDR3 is CASSFQGGTEAFF. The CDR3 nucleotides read TGCGCCAGCAGCTTTCAGGGTGGGACTGAAGCTTTCTTT.